The 13 T cell receptor beta chains below were found in one sample sequenced in a study of shared clonotypes between healthy human individuals. TCRdb's copy holds only in-frame clones and misses some; the assay was immunoSEQ multiplex PCR. The top ten hold about 0.41% of the sample, which has more than 2,000,000 clones, 90% to 95% seen once. Specimen: naive CD4+ T cells from PBMCs. This sample's subset: CD45RA+ positively selected. The receptors derive from a man aged 18 to 29 in good health. Some clones in this sample may be carry-over from other donors' samples.

The chain carries TRBV27 and TRBJ1-1; 7 nucleotides match TRBD1. V was clipped by 4 bases and J by 2 bases; unmatched bases: 7. The germline V gene encodes CDR1 MNHEY and CDR2 SMNVEV (reference sequence). This CDR3 comprises 15 residues. Written as DNA, the CDR3 is TGTGCCAGCAGTTCCGGGAACAGGGGAAACACTGAAGCTTTCTTT. Translation gives CASSSGNRGNTEAFF.

V is TRBV4-2 and J is TRBJ2-5; tentative D call: TRBD2 (6 bases). Germline CDR1 and CDR2: LGHNA and YNFKEQ. This CDR3 is 18 amino acids long. The germline V and J ends were trimmed by 1 base and 5 bases, with 23 bases remaining between them. This CDR3 is CASSQGSLLREVGETQYF. CDR3 nucleotide sequence: TGTGCCAGCAGCCAAGGTTCCCTCCTCAGGGAGGTTGGGGAGACCCAGTACTTC.

This chain connects TRBV5-1 to TRBJ1-1; possibly TRBD1 for D (5 bases). The length of the CDR3 is 18 residues. V gave up 1 base and J gave up 0 bases, with 19 bases separating them. Germline CDR1 and CDR2: SGHRS and YFSETQ. The CDR3: CASSLSLVGPYMNTEAFF. The CDR3, as DNA: TGCGCCAGCAGCTTGTCGTTGGTGGGGCCTTACATGAACACTGAAGCTTTCTTT.

This chain connects TRBV27 to TRBJ2-2; 10 nucleotides agree with TRBD1. The germline gives CDR1 MNHEY, CDR2 SMNVEV (reference sequence). CDR3 length: 17 amino acids. The J segment lost 1 base and the V segment lost 2 bases, leaving 4 bases of the junction unmatched. CDR3 nucleotide sequence: TGTGCCAGCAGTTTAAGGGGACAGGGGTGGAACACCGGGGAGCTGTTTTTT. This codes for CASSLRGQGWNTGELFF.

This chain connects TRBV5-1 to TRBJ1-2; D gene unclear. There are 14 residues in the CDR3. Trimming pared 0 bases from V and 10 bases from J, leaving 16 bases between. The germline V gene has CDR1 SGHRS and CDR2 YFSETQ. In DNA form, the CDR3 reads TGCGCCAGCAGCTTGGCCGGATTGGACGGGTTCTACACCTTC. Translated, it gives CASSLAGLDGFYTF.

CDR3 DNA: TGTGCCAGCATCGGGGGGGGAGAGACCCAGTACTTC. Its protein product is CASIGGGETQYF. This sequence joins TRBV2 and TRBJ2-5; 8 nucleotides agree with TRBD2. The germline gives CDR1 SNHLY, CDR2 FYNNEI. Losses at the gene ends were 7 bases for V and 4 bases for J; bases not matched to a gene: 2. The CDR3 length is 12 residues.

The chain has TRBV11-3 and TRBJ1-6; no reliable D call. V lost 2 bases, J lost 7 bases, and 12 bases lay in between. The CDR3 length is 15 residues. The V gene's germline CDR1 is SGHNT and CDR2 YENEEA. CDR3 DNA: TGTGCCAGCAGCTTATGGCGGAAAAAGAATTCACCCCTCCACTTT. It codes for CASSLWRKKNSPLHF.

The V and J genes are TRBV7-3 and TRBJ1-1; unclear D gene. This CDR3 is built from 14 residues. The germline V and J ends were trimmed by 0 bases and 8 bases, with 13 bases remaining between them. CDR1 and CDR2 from the germline V gene are SGHTA and FQGTGA. The DNA for the CDR3 is TGTGCCAGCAGCTTAACGGGCTACGCCACCGAAGCTTTCTTT. Translated: CASSLTGYATEAFF. The whole variable domain, remainder taken from reference TRBV7-3 and TRBJ1-1, is GAGVSQTPSNKVTEKGKYVELRCDPISGHTALYWYRQSLGQGPEFLIYFQGTGAADDSGLPNDRFFAVRPEGSVSTLKIQRTERGDSAVYLCASSLTGYATEAFFGQGTRLTVV.

The chain recombines TRBV14 with TRBJ1-2; TRBD1 matches at 8 bases. This CDR3 has 21 amino acids. Trimming at V came to 3 bases and at J to 0 bases, leaving 21 bases not matched to a gene. Per germline, CDR1 SGHDN and CDR2 FVKESK. In nucleotides, the CDR3 is TGTGCCAGCAGCCAGTTTCCGCCGACGGGCCGGGACAGGACCCCTAACTATGGCTACACCTTC. Its protein product is CASSQFPPTGRDRTPNYGYTF.

This rearrangement joins TRBV30 to TRBJ1-2, with 7 nucleotides matching TRBD1. This CDR3 is 14 amino acids long. Germline assignment: CDR1 GTSNPN and CDR2 SVGIG (reference sequence). Trimming took 3 bases from V and 4 from J; bases not matched to a gene: 8. CDR3 nucleotide sequence: TGTGCCTGGAGCCCTAGGGACAGTTTCTATGGCTACACCTTC. Translating it yields CAWSPRDSFYGYTF.

Comment on this clone: Other DNA sequences of this sample code for an identical CDR3. The rearrangement joins TRBV9 to TRBJ2-7; unclear D gene. The CDR3 loop spans 14 amino acids. CDR1 is SGDLS, CDR2 YYNGEE, per germline. V shed 0 bases and J shed 2 bases, with 9 bases lying between them. The CDR3 nucleotides read TGTGCCAGCAGCGTAGACCTCCTCACCTACGAGCAGTACTTC. Its protein product is CASSVDLLTYEQYF.

In this sample, this clone turned up once. The rearrangement links TRBV2 to TRBJ1-5; D unresolved. Trimming cost V 8 bases and J 5 bases, with 13 bases left between them. The germline V gene has CDR1 SNHLY and CDR2 FYNNEI. This CDR3 has 13 amino acids. For the CDR3, the DNA is TGTGCCAGCCAGGACCCTGGGGATCAGCCCCAGCATTTT. It codes for CASQDPGDQPQHF.

This clone showed up just a few times. The gene calls are TRBV19 and TRBJ2-4; either TRBD1 or TRBD2 may fit D (6 bases each). Between the trimmed V and J ends, which lost 2 bases and 1 base, there was a span of 12 bases. Germline values: CDR1 LNHDA, CDR2 SQIVND (reference sequence). This CDR3 spans 16 amino acids. In DNA form, the CDR3 reads TGTGCCAGTAGTATATCGGGGGCTCGCGCCAAAAACATTCAGTACTTC. This codes for CASSISGARAKNIQYF.